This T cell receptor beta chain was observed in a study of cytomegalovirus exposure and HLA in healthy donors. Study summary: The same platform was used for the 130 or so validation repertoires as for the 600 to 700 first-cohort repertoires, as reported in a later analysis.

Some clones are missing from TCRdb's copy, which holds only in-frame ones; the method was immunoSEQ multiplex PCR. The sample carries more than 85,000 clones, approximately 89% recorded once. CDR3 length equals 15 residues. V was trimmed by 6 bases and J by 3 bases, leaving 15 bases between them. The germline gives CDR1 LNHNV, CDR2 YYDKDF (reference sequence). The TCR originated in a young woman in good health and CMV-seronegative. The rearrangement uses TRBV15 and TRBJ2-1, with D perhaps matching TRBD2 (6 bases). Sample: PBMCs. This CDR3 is CATRRTSQIYNEQFF. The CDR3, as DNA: TGTGCCACCAGGCGAACTAGCCAGATCTACAATGAGCAGTTCTTC.